This T cell receptor beta chain is from a study of PD-1 blockade in classical Hodgkin lymphoma. Study information: Administration of nivolumab to patients was at 3 mg/kg intravenously every 2 weeks. Regarding the study as a whole: By cycle point C4D1, TCR diversity had risen significantly in CD4+ cells (but not CD8+ cells). Nivolumab initiation under 1 year post-ASCT meant exclusion.

Assay used: immunoSEQ multiplex PCR; TCRdb lists only in-frame clones, some missing. Among approximately 17,000 clones listed, 80% were seen once. With V trimmed by 3 bases and J by 5 bases, 3 bases remained unmatched. Germline assignment: CDR1 MNHEY and CDR2 SMNVEV (reference sequence). CDR3 length: 13 amino acids. As concerns this clone: Its antigen remains unknown.

All patients relapsed after autologous stem cell transplantation, and brentuximab vedotin exposure varied. This clonotype originated in a human donor with classical Hodgkin lymphoma. Specimen: peripheral blood mononuclear cells (PBMCs), collected at baseline. The chain has TRBV27 and TRBJ2-7; 8 bases are shared with TRBD1. The CDR3 loop reads CASSFTDRDEQYF. In nucleotides, the CDR3 is TGTGCCAGCAGTTTCACGGACAGGGACGAGCAGTACTTC.